The source of this T cell receptor (beta chain) is a study of OX40 agonist ivuxolimab in advanced cancers. The method was immunoSEQ multiplex PCR; TCRdb's version includes in-frame clones alone and lacks a portion of them. The repertoire holds over 40,000 clones, around 85% seen once, with 0.3% to 0.4% in the top ten. The CDR3 is 10 amino acids. The V gene is TRBV1, the J gene TRBJ2-5. TRBV1 is a listed pseudogene. The input for sequencing was CD4+ or CD8+ T cells sorted from blood, taken in a trial of the OX40 agonist ivuxolimab. This sequence was found in an adult with an advanced solid tumor such as melanoma, head and neck, liver or kidney cancer. DNA for the CDR3: TGCACCAGCAGAAAAGAGACCCAGTACTTC. Residues: CTSRKETQYF.